This TCR beta chain was captured in a study of blood T cells in healthy people across ages. Overall study findings and caveats: CMV status of donors was not determined, possibly confounding expanded clonotype changes. While age rose, TCR beta diversity per million T cells dropped in a roughly linear way.

To note about this clonotype: Its antigen remains unknown.

PCR was performed a second time for about 6 to 12 cycles using a sample-barcoded 5' primer and a J-beta primer mix. Each of the cDNA molecules was tagged by a template-switch adaptor with 12 random nucleotides. TCRdb itself ran the 5' RACE reads through MiXCR, one entry per CDR3 protein. Of hundreds of thousands of distinct CDR3 sequences listed, more than 20% were seen once; the top ten hold 3% to 4.5%. The material sequenced was blood. This TCR derives from a man aged 70-80 years in good health.

CDR3 nucleotide sequence: TGTGCCAGCAGCTTGGTAACTAGCGGGAGATTGGAGACCCAGTACTTC. Translating gives CASSLVTSGRLETQYF. The rearrangement joins TRBV5-6 to TRBJ2-5; 11 positions agree with TRBD2. This CDR3 has 16 amino acids. Germline V gene data show CDR1 as SGHDT and CDR2 as YYEEEE. V shed 0 bases, J shed 5 bases, and the junction held 6 bases outside the gene matches.